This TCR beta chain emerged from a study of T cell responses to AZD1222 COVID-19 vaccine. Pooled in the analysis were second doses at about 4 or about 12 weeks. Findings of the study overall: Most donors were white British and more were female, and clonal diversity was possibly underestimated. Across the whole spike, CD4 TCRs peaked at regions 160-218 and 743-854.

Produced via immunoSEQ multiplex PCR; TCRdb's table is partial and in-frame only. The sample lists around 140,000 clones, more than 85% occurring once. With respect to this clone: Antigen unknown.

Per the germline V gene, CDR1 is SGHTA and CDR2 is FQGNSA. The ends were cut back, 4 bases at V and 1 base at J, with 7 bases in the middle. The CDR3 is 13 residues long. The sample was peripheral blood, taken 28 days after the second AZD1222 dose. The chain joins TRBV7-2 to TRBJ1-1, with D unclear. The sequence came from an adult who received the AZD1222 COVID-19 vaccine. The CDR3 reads CASSSGPNTEAFF. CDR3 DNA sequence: TGTGCCAGCAGCTCAGGACCGAACACTGAAGCTTTCTTT.